Each of the 12 T cell receptor beta chains below was sequenced from the same sample in a study of blood T cells in healthy people across ages. The second PCR ran about 7 to 12 cycles with a sample-barcoded 5' primer and J-beta primers. TCRdb reprocessed the 5' RACE reads with MiXCR, giving one entry per CDR3 protein. The sample carries 920,000 or so distinct CDR3 sequences, roughly 45% recorded once. The sequencing input was blood. These TCRs come from an older woman in good health.

The chain employs TRBV20-1 and TRBJ2-3; D is possibly TRBD2 (5 bases). The CDR3 has 16 amino acids. CDR1 is DFQATT, CDR2 SNEGSKA, per germline (reference sequence). The V end lost 1 base, the J end lost 0 bases, and 14 bases lay between the germline ends. The CDR3 nucleotides read TGCAGTGCTAGAGCGAGTGAGCGGCCTAGCACAGATACGCAGTATTTT. This sequence encodes CSARASERPSTDTQYF.

This chain connects TRBV6-1 to TRBJ1-5; D uncertain. CDR1 and CDR2 from the germline V gene are MNHNS and SASEGT. The CDR3 extends over 15 amino acids. Trimming stripped 1 base from V and 3 bases from J, with 10 bases between. CDR3 sequence (DNA): TGTGCCAGCAGTGAAGGATCCAGGCCCAATCAGCCCCAGCATTTT. Its translation is CASSEGSRPNQPQHF.

The chain carries TRBV27 and TRBJ1-4, with 12 nucleotides matching TRBD1. Germline CDR1 is MNHEY and CDR2 is SMNVEV (reference sequence). This CDR3 region has 16 residues. The V and J ends lost 3 bases and 7 bases, in that order; junction bases with no gene match: 6. The CDR3 reads CASSFSGDRGREKLFF. Written as DNA, the CDR3 is TGTGCCAGCAGTTTTTCGGGGGACAGGGGGCGTGAAAAACTGTTTTTT.

The chain employs TRBV20-1 and TRBJ1-5; possible D gene TRBD1, 6 bases. This CDR3 is built from 15 residues. Germline CDR1 and CDR2: DFQATT and SNEGSKA (reference sequence). The V end was cut by 1 base, the J end by 0 bases, with 10 bases between. This CDR3 reads CSARVQGYSNQPQHF. CDR3 coding DNA: TGCAGTGCTAGAGTACAGGGTTATAGCAATCAGCCCCAGCATTTT.

This clonotype has more than one count but fewer than ten. The V gene is TRBV29-1, the J gene TRBJ2-7; 7 bases agree with TRBD1. Germline-derived CDR1 and CDR2 are SQVTM and ANQGSEA. This CDR3 spans 14 amino acids. V lost 4 bases and J lost 2; bases outside the gene matches: 8. CDR3 DNA: TGCAGCGTTGGTGGGACAGAAGTTCCCTACGAGCAGTACTTC. This encodes CSVGGTEVPYEQYF.

The chain employs TRBV20-1 and TRBJ1-1; D call uncertain. Trimming cost V 0 bases and J 1 base, with 15 bases left between them. Germline CDR1 reads DFQATT; CDR2 reads SNEGSKA (reference sequence). The CDR3 sequence is 16 residues long. In DNA form, the CDR3 reads TGCAGTGCTAGAGATCAGTTTGGTCGGCAGAACACTGAAGCTTTCTTT. Translated, it gives CSARDQFGRQNTEAFF.

The chain recombines TRBV20-1 with TRBJ2-5; D is perhaps TRBD1 (6 bases). The CDR3 extends over 14 amino acids. Per germline, CDR1 DFQATT and CDR2 SNEGSKA (reference sequence). The ends were cut back, 5 bases at V and 7 bases at J, with 20 bases in the middle. DNA of the CDR3: TGCAGTGCTCAGGGGCAGACCCGGATGGGGACCCAGTACTTC. Its protein is CSAQGQTRMGTQYF.

This sequence joins TRBV30 and TRBJ1-2; 12 positions match TRBD1. Trimming cost V 5 bases and J 7 bases; bases outside gene matches: 8. CDR1 GTSNPN and CDR2 SVGIG come from the germline V gene (reference sequence). This CDR3 region has 14 residues. CDR3 coding DNA: TGTGCCTGGTTTAAGGGACAGGGGGCATCTGGCTACACCTTC. It yields the protein CAWFKGQGASGYTF.

The V gene is TRBV7-9, the J gene TRBJ2-7, with TRBD2 identical over 11 bases. CDR3 size: 16 residues. The ends lost 4 bases at V and 3 bases at J; junction bases unmatched: 8. The germline gives CDR1 SEHNR, CDR2 FQNEAQ (reference sequence). This CDR3 is CASSSPPGLADYEQYF. DNA for the CDR3: TGTGCCAGCAGCTCCCCTCCGGGACTAGCGGACTACGAGCAGTACTTC.

The chain links TRBV7-9 to TRBJ2-1, with 11 positions matching TRBD1. V was pared by 7 bases and J by 9 bases, with 5 bases of the junction left unmatched. Germline CDR1 reads SEHNR; CDR2 reads FQNEAQ (reference sequence). The CDR3 is made up of 13 amino acids. CDR3 in DNA: TGTGCCAGCACATGGACAGGGGGCGGTGAGCAGTTCTTC. Amino acids: CASTWTGGGEQFF. The whole variable domain, filled in from reference TRBV7-9 and TRBJ2-1, reads DTGVSQNPRHKITKRGQNVTFRCDPISEHNRLYWYRQTLGQGPEFLTYFQNEAQLEKSRLLSDRFSAERPKGSFSTLEIQRTEQGDSAMYLCASTWTGGGEQFFGPGTRLTVL.

This clonotype was observed a handful of times. The chain recombines TRBV25-1 with TRBJ1-6; 8 bases map to TRBD1. CDR1 is MGHDK, CDR2 SYGVNS, per germline. V trimming: 4 bases; J trimming: 9 bases; junction bases outside the gene matches: 8. The CDR3 contains 15 residues. This CDR3 reads CASSAGQGGSSPLHF. The CDR3 nucleotides are TGTGCCAGCAGTGCCGGACAGGGTGGGAGTTCACCCCTCCACTTT.

V and J are TRBV29-1 and TRBJ1-5, with 8 nucleotides matching TRBD1. V lost 6 bases, J lost 5 bases, and 6 bases stayed unmatched. This CDR3 spans 13 amino acids. Germline V gene lookup returns CDR1 SQVTM and CDR2 ANQGSEA. CDR3 loop: CSVGQGWDQPQHF. CDR3 nucleotide sequence: TGCAGCGTCGGACAGGGTTGGGATCAGCCCCAGCATTTT. The full variable domain, rest sourced from reference TRBV29-1 and TRBJ1-5, is SAVISQKPSRDICQRGTSLTIQCQVDSQVTMMFWYRQQPGQSLTLIATANQGSEATYESGFVIDKFPISRPNLTFSTLTVSNMSPEDSSIYLCSVGQGWDQPQHFGDGTRLSIL.